The clone carrying this T cell receptor (beta chain) was counted at least ten times. Its antigen is not known. MiXCR, run by TCRdb on the 5' RACE reads, gives a single entry per CDR3 protein. The table shows roughly 250,000 distinct CDR3 sequences, with around 7.8% occurring only once. This record comes from a study of CD8 T cells in ankylosing spondylitis. Findings of the study overall: Past studies reported some motif variants in reactive arthritis synovial fluid and blood.

The CDR3 sequence is 15 residues long. V was cut by 0 bases and J by 0 bases, with 8 bases left in between. CDR1 is SGHAT and CDR2 is FQNNGV in the germline V gene. V and J are TRBV11-2 and TRBJ1-1, with D perhaps matching TRBD1 (6 bases). Sequences were obtained from blood, either unsorted or a sorted T cell fraction (not recorded which). The sequence was obtained from a male donor with ankylosing spondylitis or in good health (not recorded which). CDR3 coding DNA: TGTGCCAGCAGCTTAGAACAGGGCATGAACACTGAAGCTTTCTTT. Residues: CASSLEQGMNTEAFF.